This is a list of T cell receptor beta chains from one sample in a study of T cells after posttransplantation cyclophosphamide. Method: immunoSEQ multiplex PCR; TCRdb's copy keeps in-frame clones and lacks some. The sample carries 20,000 to 25,000 clones, approximately 70% recorded once. Specimen: memory CD4+ T cells sorted from PBMCs. The receptors derive from a woman in her fifties or sixties in good health, CMV-negative, and a related stem cell transplant donor. Each CDR3 is given with its conserved first and last residue. Not all rows give a size; the values are once, few, many and, for expanded clones, a class.

V gene	J gene	clone size	CDR3 protein
TRBV19	TRBJ2-3	NA	CASSIPRGQGDTQYF
TRBV5-6	TRBJ2-5	NA	CASSPDPGQIVAETQYF
TRBV7-6	TRBJ1-2	NA	CASSLEVWRQGAHGYTF
TRBV30	TRBJ1-3	NA	CAWSRLLSGNTIYF
TRBV5-1	TRBJ2-7	NA	CASSSEQGGPREQYF
TRBV30	TRBJ1-2	NA	CAWSLAGWNGYTF
TRBV7-2	TRBJ2-1	few	CASSLARSLLKFF
TRBV27	TRBJ1-2	few	CASSLTYRVNYGYTF
TRBV7-9	TRBJ2-7	NA	CASSLGAGSYEQYF
TRBV11-2	TRBJ2-3	once	CASSRNGGGAGRRDTQYF
TRBV7-9	TRBJ1-4	few	CASTAGTGNEKLFF
TRBV30	TRBJ2-2	once	CAWSVSLTGELFF
TRBV5-1	TRBJ1-2	NA	CASSLGQGGGYTF
TRBV30	TRBJ2-1	few	CISREGPFYGEQFF
TRBV9	TRBJ2-1	NA	CASSVAGSGRANEQFF
TRBV7-9	TRBJ1-2	NA	CASSIQGASGYTF
TRBV10-1	TRBJ1-5	NA	CAPGTGDQPQHF
TRBV23-1	TRBJ2-2	once	CASSQTGGGSNTGELFF
TRBV5-1	TRBJ1-1	NA	CASSLKPQGTEAFF
TRBV7-8	TRBJ1-1	NA	CASSSLPGQGAFF
TRBV27	NA	NA	CASSLRQGSPYEQYF
TRBV30	TRBJ1-3	NA	CAWSGIFGNTIYF
TRBV18	TRBJ2-1	once	CASSSSGFDNEQFF
TRBV7-2	TRBJ1-1	NA	CASSRRGGGTEAFF
TRBV28	TRBJ2-7	NA	CASSKPGQGIGEQYF
TRBV7-2	TRBJ2-2	NA	CASSPRQGTGGELFF
TRBV4-1	TRBJ1-2	NA	CASSQVGQGFGYTF
TRBV18	TRBJ1-2	NA	CASSSQGALSYGYTF
TRBV7-8	TRBJ1-2	NA	CASSLAKPPWRGGYTF
TRBV19	TRBJ1-5	NA	CASSRGTPLSNQPQHF
TRBV11-2	TRBJ1-1	NA	CASSLGGGYTEAFF
TRBV28	TRBJ1-2	NA	CASSVAGLVYGYTF
TRBV5-6	TRBJ2-7	NA	CASSFSGEQYF
TRBV10-3	TRBJ2-3	NA	CAISESGRGGQGDTQYF
TRBV27	TRBJ1-3	NA	CASSSVGSGNTIYF
TRBV30	TRBJ2-7	few	CAWSGQWRNEQYF
TRBV11-2	TRBJ2-1	NA	CASSLLAGNPNEQFF
TRBV6-1	TRBJ1-2	NA	CASSRGHADYGYTF
TRBV28	TRBJ2-7	once	CVSSQLSGRDKQYF
TRBV10-3	TRBJ1-2	NA	CAISLGPRVPYGYTF
TRBV18	TRBJ1-4	NA	CASSQDREKLFF
TRBV7-8	TRBJ2-3	NA	CASSLEWGPRTDTQYF
TRBV10-3	TRBJ1-1	NA	CAISMNTEAFF
TRBV6-5	TRBJ2-3	NA	CASTNSGASTDTQYF
TRBV6-5	TRBJ1-2	NA	CASSLPPMLGYTF
TRBV2	TRBJ1-5	once	CASDGGQGASQPQHF
TRBV9	TRBJ1-1	NA	CASKKTESNTEAFF
TRBV28	TRBJ1-1	NA	CASSFSGKAEAFF
TRBV4-3	TRBJ2-3	NA	CASSQKPGQGADTQYF
TRBV6-5	NA	NA	CASSYRGLHEQYF
TRBV5-8	TRBJ1-2	NA	CASSQRNGERVGYTF
TRBV19	TRBJ2-1	NA	CASSNRDRPDNEQFF